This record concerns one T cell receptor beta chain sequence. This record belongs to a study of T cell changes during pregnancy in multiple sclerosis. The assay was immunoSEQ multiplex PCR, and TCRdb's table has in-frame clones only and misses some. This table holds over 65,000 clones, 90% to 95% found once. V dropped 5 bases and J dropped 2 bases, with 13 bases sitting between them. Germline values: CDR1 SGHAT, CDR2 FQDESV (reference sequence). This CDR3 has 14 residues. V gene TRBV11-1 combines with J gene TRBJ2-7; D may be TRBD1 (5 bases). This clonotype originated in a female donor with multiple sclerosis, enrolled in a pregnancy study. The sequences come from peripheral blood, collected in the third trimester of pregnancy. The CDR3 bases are TGTGCCAGCAGCACTCAAGGGGTGACCTACGAGCAGTACTTC. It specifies CASSTQGVTYEQYF.